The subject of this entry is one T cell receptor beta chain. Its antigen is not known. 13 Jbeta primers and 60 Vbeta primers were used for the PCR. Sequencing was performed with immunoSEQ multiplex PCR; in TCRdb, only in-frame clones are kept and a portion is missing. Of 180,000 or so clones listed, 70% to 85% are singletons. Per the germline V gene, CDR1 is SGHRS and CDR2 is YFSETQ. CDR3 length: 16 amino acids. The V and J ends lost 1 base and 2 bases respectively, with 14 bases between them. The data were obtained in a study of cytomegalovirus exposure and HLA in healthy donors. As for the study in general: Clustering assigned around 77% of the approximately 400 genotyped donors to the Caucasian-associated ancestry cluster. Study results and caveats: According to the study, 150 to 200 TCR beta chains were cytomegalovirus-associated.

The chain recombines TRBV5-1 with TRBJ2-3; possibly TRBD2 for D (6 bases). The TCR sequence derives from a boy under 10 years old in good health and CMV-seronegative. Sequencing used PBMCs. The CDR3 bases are TGCGCCAGCAGCTTGATGCGGGGAGCTCCCACAGATACGCAGTATTTT. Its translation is CASSLMRGAPTDTQYF.